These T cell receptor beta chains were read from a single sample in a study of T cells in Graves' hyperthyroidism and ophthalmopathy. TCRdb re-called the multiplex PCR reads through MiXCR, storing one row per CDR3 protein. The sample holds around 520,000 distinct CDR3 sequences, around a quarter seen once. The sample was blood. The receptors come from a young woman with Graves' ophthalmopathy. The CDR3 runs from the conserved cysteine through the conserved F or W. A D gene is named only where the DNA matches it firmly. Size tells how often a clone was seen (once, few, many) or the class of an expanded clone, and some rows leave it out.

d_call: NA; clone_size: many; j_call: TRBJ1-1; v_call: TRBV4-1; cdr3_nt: TGCGCCAGCAGCCAAGAGGGGGGTGATGCTTTCTTT; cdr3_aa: CASSQEGGDAFF
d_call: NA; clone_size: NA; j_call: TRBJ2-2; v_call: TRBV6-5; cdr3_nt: TGTGCCAGCAGTTATAGGGACGGGGAGCTGTTTTTT; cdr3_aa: CASSYRDGELFF
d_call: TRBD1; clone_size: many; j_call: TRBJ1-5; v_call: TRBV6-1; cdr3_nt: TGTGCCAGCAGCACCGGACAGGGTGGAAATCAGCCCCAGCATTTT; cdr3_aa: CASSTGQGGNQPQHF
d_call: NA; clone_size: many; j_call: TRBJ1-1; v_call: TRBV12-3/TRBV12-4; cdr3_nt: TGTGCCAGCAGTTTATACTCCAAGAGGAACACTGAAGCTTTCTTT; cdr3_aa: CASSLYSKRNTEAFF
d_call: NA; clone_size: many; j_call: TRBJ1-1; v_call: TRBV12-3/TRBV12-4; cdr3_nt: TGTGCCAGCAGTTTAAGCGTAGGGAGAGCTGAAGCTTTCTTT; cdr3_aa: CASSLSVGRAEAFF
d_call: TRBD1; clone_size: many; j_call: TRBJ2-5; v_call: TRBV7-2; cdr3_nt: TGTGCCAGCAGCTGGAGAGGGGGCGCGGAGACCCAGTACTTC; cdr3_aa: CASSWRGGAETQYF
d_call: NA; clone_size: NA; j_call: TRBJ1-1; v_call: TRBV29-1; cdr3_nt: TGCAGCGTTCTTCGGCGGGGTTGGAACACTGAAGCTTTCTTT; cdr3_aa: CSVLRRGWNTEAFF
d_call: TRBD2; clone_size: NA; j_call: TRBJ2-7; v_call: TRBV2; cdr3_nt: TGTGCCAGCAGTACTAGCGCCTACGAGCAGTACTTC; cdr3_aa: CASSTSAYEQYF
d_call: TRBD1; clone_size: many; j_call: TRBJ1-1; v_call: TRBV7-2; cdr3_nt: TGTGCCAGCAGCTTAGCTAACAGGGGATCCACTGAAGCTTTCTTT; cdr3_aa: CASSLANRGSTEAFF
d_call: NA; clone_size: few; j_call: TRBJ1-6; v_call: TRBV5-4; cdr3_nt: TGTGCCAGCAGCTGGAACAGGACTCTTCTCTATAATTCACCCCTCCACTTT; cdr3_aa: CASSWNRTLLYNSPLHF
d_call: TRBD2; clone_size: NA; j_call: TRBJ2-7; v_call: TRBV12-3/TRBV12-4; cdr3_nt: TGTGCCAGCAGGGAGCGGGAGAGGTCCTACGAGCAGTACTTC; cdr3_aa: CASRERERSYEQYF
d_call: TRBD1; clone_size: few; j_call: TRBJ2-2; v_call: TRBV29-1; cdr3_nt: TGCAGCGGAAGGACAGGGAGTACCGGGGAGCTGTTTTTT; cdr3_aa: CSGRTGSTGELFF
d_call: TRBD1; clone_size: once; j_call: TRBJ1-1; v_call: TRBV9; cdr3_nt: TGTGCCAGCAGCGTAGCAGGGGGTGTGAACACTGAAGCTTTCTTT; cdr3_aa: CASSVAGGVNTEAFF
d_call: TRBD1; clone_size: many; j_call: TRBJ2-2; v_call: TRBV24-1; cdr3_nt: TGTGCCACCAGCAACAGGGGGGTCACCGGGGAGCTGTTTTTT; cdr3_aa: CATSNRGVTGELFF
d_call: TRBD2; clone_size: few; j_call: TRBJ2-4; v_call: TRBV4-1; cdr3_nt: TGCGCCAGCAGCCCAGGACTAGCGGGGGGATTAGCCAAAAACATTAAGTACTTC; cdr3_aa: CASSPGLAGGLAKNIKYF
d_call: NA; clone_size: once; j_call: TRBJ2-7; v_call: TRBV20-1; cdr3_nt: TGCAGTGCCCCCCTTGGCTACGAGCAGTACTTC; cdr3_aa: CSAPLGYEQYF
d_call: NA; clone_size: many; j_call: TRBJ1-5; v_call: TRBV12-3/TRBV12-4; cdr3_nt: TGTGCCAGCAGTTCCCACAGGGAGGGGAGGACTATACGCAATCAGCCCCAGCATTTT; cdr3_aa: CASSSHREGRTIRNQPQHF
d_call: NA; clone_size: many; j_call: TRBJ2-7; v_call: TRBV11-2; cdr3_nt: TGTGCCAGCAGCTTATCGGGCCTCTTGTCGGGCGAGCAGTACTTC; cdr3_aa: CASSLSGLLSGEQYF
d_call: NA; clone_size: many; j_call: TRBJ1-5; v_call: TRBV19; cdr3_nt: TGTGCCAGTAGTATTCGGGGGGATAGCAATCAGCCCCAGCATTTT; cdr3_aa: CASSIRGDSNQPQHF
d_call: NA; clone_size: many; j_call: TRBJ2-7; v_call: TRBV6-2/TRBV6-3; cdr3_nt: TGTGCCAGCAGTTACCCCACCTACGTAGGCCTGGAGCAGTACTTC; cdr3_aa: CASSYPTYVGLEQYF
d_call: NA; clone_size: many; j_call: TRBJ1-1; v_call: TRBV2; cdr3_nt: TGTGCCAGCAGTGAAGCATTGTGGGGGGCGGCGGCTGAAGCTTTCTTT; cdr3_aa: CASSEALWGAAAEAFF
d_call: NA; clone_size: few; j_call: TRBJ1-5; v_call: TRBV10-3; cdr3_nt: TGTGCCATCGCCGATCGGGAAGGGAGGAATCAGCCCCAGCATTTT; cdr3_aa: CAIADREGRNQPQHF
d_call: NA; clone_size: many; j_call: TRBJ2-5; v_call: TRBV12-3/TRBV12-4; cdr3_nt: TGTGCCAGCAGTAAGGGAGTAGGGGAGACCCAGTACTTC; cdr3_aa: CASSKGVGETQYF
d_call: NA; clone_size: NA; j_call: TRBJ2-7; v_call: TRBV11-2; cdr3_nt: TGTGCCAGCACCTCTATCTCGGGCAGGCTCTCCTACGAGCAGTACTTC; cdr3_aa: CASTSISGRLSYEQYF
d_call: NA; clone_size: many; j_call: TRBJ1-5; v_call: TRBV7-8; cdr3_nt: TGTGCCAGCAGCCCGCCTGACCGTCCGAGCCCCAATCAGCCCCAGCATTTT; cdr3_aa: CASSPPDRPSPNQPQHF
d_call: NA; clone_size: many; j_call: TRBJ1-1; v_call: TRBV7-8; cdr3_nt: TGTGCCAGCAGCTTAGGACGGTGGAACACTGAAGCTTTCTTT; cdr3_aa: CASSLGRWNTEAFF
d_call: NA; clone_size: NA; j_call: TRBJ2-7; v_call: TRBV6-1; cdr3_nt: TGTGCCAGCATGGGACATGGCCGCTACGAGCAGTACTTC; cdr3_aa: CASMGHGRYEQYF
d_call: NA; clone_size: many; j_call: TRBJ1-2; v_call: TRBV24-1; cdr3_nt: TGTGCCACCAGTGACCCCGCCAGAGGTGGGGGCTACACCTTC; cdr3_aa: CATSDPARGGGYTF
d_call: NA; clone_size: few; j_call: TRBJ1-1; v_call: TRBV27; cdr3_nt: TGTGCCAGCAGTTATCTCCCGGGACACGGCTTAGACACTGAAGCTTTCTTT; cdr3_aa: CASSYLPGHGLDTEAFF
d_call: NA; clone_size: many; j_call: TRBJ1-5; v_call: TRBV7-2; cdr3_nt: TGTGCCAGCAGCCCGCCCCCGGCAGGGGTTCAGCCCCAGCATTTT; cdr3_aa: CASSPPPAGVQPQHF
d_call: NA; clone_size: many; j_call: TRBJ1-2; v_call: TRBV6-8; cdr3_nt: TGTGCCAGCAGTTATTCGGGGCCGAGACGAAAGAAATATGGCTACACCTTC; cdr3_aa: CASSYSGPRRKKYGYTF
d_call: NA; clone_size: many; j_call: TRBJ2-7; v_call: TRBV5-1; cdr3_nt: TGCGCCAGCAGCTTGGAAGGACGGAGCTCCTACGAGCAGTACTTC; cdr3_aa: CASSLEGRSSYEQYF
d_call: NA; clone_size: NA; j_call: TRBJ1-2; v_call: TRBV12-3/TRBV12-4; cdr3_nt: TGTGCCAGCAGTTTGACGGACGGGGCGGGCTATGGCTTCACCTTC; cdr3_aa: CASSLTDGAGYGFTF
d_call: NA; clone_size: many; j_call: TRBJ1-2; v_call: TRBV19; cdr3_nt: TGTGCCAGTAGTATCCCGGGACATAATGGCTACACCTTC; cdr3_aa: CASSIPGHNGYTF
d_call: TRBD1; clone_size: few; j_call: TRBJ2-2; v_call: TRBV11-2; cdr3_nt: TGTGCCAGCAGTCTGGGACAGGGAAGATCCGGGGAGCTGTTTTTT; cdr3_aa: CASSLGQGRSGELFF
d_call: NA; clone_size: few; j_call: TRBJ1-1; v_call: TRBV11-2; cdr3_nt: TGTGCCAGCAGCTTATCGGCGGTGATGAACACTGAAGCTTTCTTT; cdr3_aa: CASSLSAVMNTEAFF
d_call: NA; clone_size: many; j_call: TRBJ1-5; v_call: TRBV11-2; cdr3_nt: TGTGCCAGCAGCTTAGTAGGAGGGGGAGGACCCCAGCATTTT; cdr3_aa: CASSLVGGGGPQHF
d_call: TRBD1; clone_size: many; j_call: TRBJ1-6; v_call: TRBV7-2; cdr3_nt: TGTGCCAGCAGCCAGACAGGGAATTCACCCCTCCACTTT; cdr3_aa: CASSQTGNSPLHF
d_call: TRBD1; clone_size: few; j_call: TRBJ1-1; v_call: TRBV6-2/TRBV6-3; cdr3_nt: TGTGCCAGCAGTTCCTCCCGGGACAGGGGGTACACTGAAGCTTTCTTT; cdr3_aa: CASSSSRDRGYTEAFF